This TCR beta chain was sequenced for a study of blood T cell repertoires in COVID-19. Comments on this clone: Other DNA sequences in the sample encode the same CDR3.

Study processing details: The authors estimated nucleated cell counts from reference gene primer amplification. The protocol was immunoSEQ multiplex PCR, while the TCRdb copy is restricted to in-frame clones and leaves out a portion. The DNA was the basis for D and trimming; V, J and clone size are from that table. The table lists around 78,000 clones, 60% to 85% of them singletons. V was shortened by 1 base and J by 0 bases, with 6 bases between the two germline ends. Germline CDR1 and CDR2: MGHRA and YSYEKL. This CDR3 comprises 14 residues. The specimen sequenced was peripheral blood. This receptor was identified in a human donor in a cohort sampled during active COVID-19. The rearrangement joins TRBV4-1 to TRBJ1-2, with unresolved D. As DNA, the CDR3 is TGCGCCAGCAGCCAAGCTGCGGCTAACTATGGCTACACCTTC. It is translated as CASSQAAANYGYTF.